This T cell receptor beta chain was captured by sequencing in a study of T cell responses to AZD1222 COVID-19 vaccine listed by TCRdb under 2021. Background for the entire study: Because spike-specific TCR depth and breadth did not differ between the two schedules, AZD1222 recipients who got a second dose at roughly 4 weeks were pooled with those who got a second dose at roughly 12 weeks. A total of about 230 trial participants underwent TCR sequencing, of whom about 210 received two doses of AZD1222 and about 25 received two doses of the MenACWY control vaccine. Trial participants were enrolled by age into 18-55, 56-69 and 70-plus year subgroups, with roughly 160, 29 and 62 TCR-sequenced participants respectively. The study at large found these results: In the small 56-69-year group, the increase in depth fell short of significance, most likely because of low power. Because no samples from the day 14 peak response were available, repertoires could be characterized only after the peak T cell response. Conclusions about previously exposed vaccinees are limited, since just five or six AZD1222 recipients were seropositive for SARS-CoV-2 at baseline. Spike-specific TCR breadth and depth rose significantly after two AZD1222 doses compared with day 0 and with MenACWY recipients. Participants were mostly white British and included more females than males, and it was suggested by the authors that clonal diversity may have been underestimated. CD4 TCRs associated with the vaccine covered the entire spike protein, and the dominant responses were in regions 160-218 and 743-854. Reportedly, almost half of the unique spike-specific TCRs recognized epitopes lying outside the regions that are mutated in the B.1.351 and B.1.1.7 variants.

A remark on this clone: It has no known antigen specificity. No base qualities exist here, and no much larger clone lies one base off it.

The CDR3 regions of human TCRbeta chains were analyzed by immunosequencing. On the authors' methods: Repertoire TCRs were matched against a reference library of SARS-CoV-2-specific TCRs generated with the MIRA antigen-specificity platform. Breadth was defined as the fraction of unique TCRs that were SARS-CoV-2-associated, and depth was defined as the fraction of total T cells that were SARS-CoV-2-associated. Using the MIRA data, each spike-specific TCR was assigned both to the spike region to which the TCR was reactive and to a CD4 or CD8 class. Log10-transformed breadth and depth values were compared by one-way ANOVA with Sidak's multiple comparisons tests. The clones in this table, taken by TCRdb from immuneACCESS, are in-frame only. Not every clone is retained; where verified, under half of the shortfall comes from an unresolved V gene, and the cause of the rest is unknown. Clonal size and the V and J genes are those of that table, whereas D and trimming came from the DNA. Present in this sample are around 100,000 clones, around 90% of which were seen just once. The ten largest make up about 20% of the sample.

The time point label of this sample denotes: baseline before first vaccination. Vaccinee samples came from UK trials COV001 and COV002, including a single-blind randomized controlled phase 2/3 trial of AZD1222 (ChAdOx1 nCoV-19) in healthy adults. For TCRbeta chain sequencing, PBMC samples were collected from trial participants at day 0 and at day 28 after the second dose. The sequences come from peripheral blood, collected on day 0 of AZD1222 vaccination. The receptor was isolated from an adult in good health.

The CDR3 in this case is CAISDPKRQGSGANVLTF. The nucleotides read TGTGCCATCAGTGATCCCAAAAGACAGGGGTCTGGGGCCAACGTCCTGACTTTC. Recombination linked TRBV10-3 to TRBJ2-6; 8 bases in the middle match TRBD1. The CDR3, cysteine through phenylalanine, is 18 amino acids long. Only the CDR3 DNA is retained, 54 bases long and in frame from the first base. The germline V and J ends show losses of 3 bases and 1 base respectively, and no gene match explains 8 bases of the junction. The germline V gene supplies CDR1 ENHRY and CDR2 SYGVKD.